A single sample gave rise to the 8 T cell receptor beta chains below, sequenced in a study of CD8+CD57+ T cells in acquired aplastic anemia. Both TCR beta VDJ combination and CDR3 sequence profiling were carried out. Genomic DNA was the template for this profiling. MiXCR, applied by TCRdb to the reads, yields one record per CDR3 protein. Among about 110,000 distinct CDR3 sequences listed, roughly 50% were seen once. The sample was sorted CD4+, CD8+, or CD8+CD57+ T cells (not recorded which) from PBMCs. All receptors derive from a human donor in good health, serving as a control.

This clonotype was seen ten or more times. This rearrangement joins TRBV20-1 to TRBJ1-1, with D perhaps TRBD1 (6 bases). The CDR3 is made up of 13 amino acids. Germline CDR1 and CDR2: DFQATT and SNEGSKA (reference sequence). Trimming stripped 4 bases from V and 0 bases from J, with 9 bases between. CDR3 in amino acids: CSATGDLNTEAFF. DNA of the CDR3: TGCAGTGCTACAGGGGATTTGAACACTGAAGCTTTCTTT.

This clonotype has a handful of counts. At one end the junction does not follow the germline gene, possibly because of a read error. This rearrangement joins TRBV10-1 to TRBJ2-5; D call uncertain. CDR1 is WNHNN and CDR2 is SYGVQD in the germline V gene (reference sequence). The CDR3 length is 17 residues. The CDR3 DNA reads as TGCGCCACCAGTGAGTCGAATCTGGGCCGTGACCAAGAGACCCAGTACTTC. Its protein is CATSESNLGRDQETQYF.

This clonotype was observed at least ten times. This rearrangement joins TRBV2 to TRBJ2-7, with TRBD1 identical over 9 bases. V lost 8 bases and J lost 4; bases outside the gene matches: 3. Looked up from germline, CDR1 is SNHLY and CDR2 is FYNNEI. This CDR3 is built from 12 residues. CDR3 protein: CASAGQGYEQYF. The CDR3 nucleotides read TGTGCCAGCGCGGGACAGGGTTACGAGCAGTACTTC.

This clonotype was seen once. The rearrangement uses TRBV4-3 and TRBJ2-7, with D perhaps being TRBD1 or TRBD2 (5 bases each). This CDR3 comprises 14 residues. In germline, CDR1 is LGHNA, CDR2 YSLEER. Between the trimmed V and J ends, which lost 5 bases and 2 bases, there was a span of 13 bases. CDR3 DNA sequence: TGCGCCAGCAGCTTTGGGGACGCAGCCTACGAGCAGTACTTC. This gives the protein CASSFGDAAYEQYF.

The rearrangement uses TRBV12-3 or TRBV12-4 and TRBJ2-5; TRBD2 agrees at 8 bases. There are 15 residues in the CDR3. V dropped 6 bases and J dropped 5; count of bases not matched to a gene: 11. CDR3 coding DNA: TGTGCCAGCAGCTCCGGGGGGGGCATACAGGAGACCCAGTACTTC. Its protein product is CASSSGGGIQETQYF.

This clonotype was seen at least ten times. The gene calls are TRBV10-3 and TRBJ1-5; weak D call: TRBD1 (6 bases). Trimming pared 3 bases from V and 4 bases from J, leaving 7 bases between. There are 13 residues in the CDR3. Germline lookup yields CDR1 ENHRY and CDR2 SYGVKD. Here the CDR3 DNA reads TGTGCCATCAGTGAAGGGGGTAATCAGCCCCAGCATTTT. Translating it yields CAISEGGNQPQHF.

This chain links TRBV5-1 with TRBJ1-6, with TRBD1 matching 9 bases. The CDR3 has 15 residues. Germline V gives CDR1 SGHRS, CDR2 YFSETQ. V lost 3 bases, J lost 9 bases, and 7 bases stayed unmatched. The CDR3 DNA follows: TGCGCCAGCAGCTCCGGGGACAGGGCAGGTTCACCCCTCCACTTT. Translation: CASSSGDRAGSPLHF.

The chain links TRBV10-3 to TRBJ2-7, with 9 bases identical to TRBD2. Germline CDR1 reads ENHRY; CDR2 reads SYGVKD. CDR3 length: 13 amino acids. The V gene end was trimmed by 7 bases and the J gene end by 5 bases; junction bases not matched to a gene: 6. DNA for the CDR3: TGTGCCATCACCGCTAGCGGGGTAGACGAGCAGTACTTC. Amino acids: CAITASGVDEQYF.